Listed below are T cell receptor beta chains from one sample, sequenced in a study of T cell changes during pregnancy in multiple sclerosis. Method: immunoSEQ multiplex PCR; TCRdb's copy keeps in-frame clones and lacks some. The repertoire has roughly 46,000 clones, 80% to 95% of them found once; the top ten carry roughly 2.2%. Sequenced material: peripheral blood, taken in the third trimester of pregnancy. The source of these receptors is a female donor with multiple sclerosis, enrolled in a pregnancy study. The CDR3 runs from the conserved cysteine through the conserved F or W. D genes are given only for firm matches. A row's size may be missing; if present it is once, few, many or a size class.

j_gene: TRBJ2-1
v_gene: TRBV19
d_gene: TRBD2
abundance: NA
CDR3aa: CASSLGLNNEQFF
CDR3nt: TGTGCCAGTAGTTTGGGACTAAACAATGAGCAGTTCTTC

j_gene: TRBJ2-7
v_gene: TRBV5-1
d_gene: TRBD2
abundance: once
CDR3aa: CASSASGSSYEQYF
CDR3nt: TGCGCCAGCAGCGCCAGCGGGAGCTCCTACGAGCAGTACTTC

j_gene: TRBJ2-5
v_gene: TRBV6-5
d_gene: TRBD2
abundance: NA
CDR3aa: CASSYLTGGQETQYF
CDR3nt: TGTGCCAGCAGTTATCTGACGGGAGGCCAAGAGACCCAGTACTTC

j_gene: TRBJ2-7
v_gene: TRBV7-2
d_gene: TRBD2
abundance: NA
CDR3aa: CASSFGLAGTYEQYF
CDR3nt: TGTGCCAGCAGCTTTGGACTAGCGGGTACCTACGAGCAGTACTTC

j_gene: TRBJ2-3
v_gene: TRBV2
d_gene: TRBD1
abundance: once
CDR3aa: CASIPGQWKHTQYF
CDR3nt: TGTGCCAGCATTCCGGGACAGTGGAAGCATACGCAGTATTTT

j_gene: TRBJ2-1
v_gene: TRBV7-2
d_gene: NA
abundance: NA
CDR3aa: CASTRTSSYNEQFF
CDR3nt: TGTGCCAGCACTCGAACTAGCTCCTACAATGAGCAGTTCTTC

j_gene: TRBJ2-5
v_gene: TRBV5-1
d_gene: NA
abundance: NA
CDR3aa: CASREGSQETQYF
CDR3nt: TGCGCCAGCAGGGAAGGGAGCCAAGAGACCCAGTACTTC

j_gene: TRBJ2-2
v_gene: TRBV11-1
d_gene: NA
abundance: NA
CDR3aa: CASSSPTSTGELFF
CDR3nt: TGTGCCAGCAGCTCCCCTACTAGCACCGGGGAGCTGTTTTTT

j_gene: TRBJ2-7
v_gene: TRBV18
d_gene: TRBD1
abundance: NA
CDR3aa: CASSPRGQTYEQYF
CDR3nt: TGTGCCAGCTCACCACGGGGACAGACCTACGAGCAGTACTTC

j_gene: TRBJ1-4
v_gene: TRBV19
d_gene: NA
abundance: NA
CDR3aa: CASSMNTNEKLFF
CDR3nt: TGTGCCAGTAGTATGAACACGAATGAAAAACTGTTTTTT

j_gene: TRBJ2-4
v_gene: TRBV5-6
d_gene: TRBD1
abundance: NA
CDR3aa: CASSDTGVSSAKNIQYF
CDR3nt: TGTGCCAGCAGCGATACAGGGGTTAGCTCGGCCAAAAACATTCAGTACTTC

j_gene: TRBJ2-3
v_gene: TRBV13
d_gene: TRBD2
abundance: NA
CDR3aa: CASSLQVGGRADTQYF
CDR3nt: TGTGCCAGCAGCCTACAGGTGGGAGGGCGGGCAGATACGCAGTATTTT

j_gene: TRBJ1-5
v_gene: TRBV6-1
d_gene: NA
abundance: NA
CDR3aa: CASSERLGGQPQHF
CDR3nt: TGTGCCAGCAGTGAGAGGCTTGGGGGGCAGCCCCAGCATTTT

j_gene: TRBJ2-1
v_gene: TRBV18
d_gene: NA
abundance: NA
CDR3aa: CASSPPSAGAYEQFF
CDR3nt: TGTGCCAGCTCACCCCCTTCTGCGGGGGCATACGAGCAGTTCTTC

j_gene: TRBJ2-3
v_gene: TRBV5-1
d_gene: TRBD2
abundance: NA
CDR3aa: CASSFGLAVSTDTQYF
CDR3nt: TGCGCCAGCAGCTTCGGACTAGCGGTTAGCACAGATACGCAGTATTTT

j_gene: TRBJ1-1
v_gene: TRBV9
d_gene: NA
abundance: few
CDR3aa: CASSVAGGDTEAFF
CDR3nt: TGTGCCAGCAGCGTAGCGGGGGGCGATACTGAAGCTTTCTTT

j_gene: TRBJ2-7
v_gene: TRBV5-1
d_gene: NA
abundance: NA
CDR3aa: CASSLSDRGYEQYF
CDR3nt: TGCGCCAGCAGCCTCTCTGACAGAGGATACGAGCAGTACTTC

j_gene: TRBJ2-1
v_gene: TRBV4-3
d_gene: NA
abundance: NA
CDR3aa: CASSQTGRGGYEQFF
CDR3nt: TGCGCCAGCAGCCAAACCGGACGAGGGGGTTATGAGCAGTTCTTC

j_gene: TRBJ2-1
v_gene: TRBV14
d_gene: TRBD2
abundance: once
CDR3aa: CASRSTSGRAPKQFF
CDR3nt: TGTGCCAGCAGGTCTACTAGCGGGAGGGCCCCAAAGCAGTTCTTC

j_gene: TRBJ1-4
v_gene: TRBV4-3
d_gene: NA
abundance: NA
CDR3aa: CASSPAYRGATNEKLFF
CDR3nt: TGCGCCAGCAGCCCGGCTTACCGGGGTGCAACTAATGAAAAACTGTTTTTT

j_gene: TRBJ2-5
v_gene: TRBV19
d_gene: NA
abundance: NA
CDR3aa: CASSMKSRQETQYF
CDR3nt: TGTGCCAGTAGTATGAAAAGCCGCCAAGAGACCCAGTACTTC

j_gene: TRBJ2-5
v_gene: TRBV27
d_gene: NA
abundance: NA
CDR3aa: CASSLRVGKIQETQYF
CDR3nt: TGTGCCAGCAGTCTTCGGGTAGGAAAGATTCAAGAGACCCAGTACTTC

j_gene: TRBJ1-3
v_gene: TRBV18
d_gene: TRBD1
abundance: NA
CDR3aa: CASSLGQGAAGNTIYF
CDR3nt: TGTGCCAGCTCCCTCGGACAGGGCGCCGCTGGAAACACCATATATTTT

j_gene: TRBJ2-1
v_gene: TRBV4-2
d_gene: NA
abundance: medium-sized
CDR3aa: CASSQETAGYNEQFF
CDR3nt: TGTGCCAGCAGCCAAGAAACAGCGGGCTACAATGAGCAGTTCTTC

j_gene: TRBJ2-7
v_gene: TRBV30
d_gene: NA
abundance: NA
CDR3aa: CAWSVVTGGYEQYF
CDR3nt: TGTGCCTGGAGTGTAGTGACAGGAGGATACGAGCAGTACTTC

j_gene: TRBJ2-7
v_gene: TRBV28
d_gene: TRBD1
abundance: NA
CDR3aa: CASSSPRDRASYEQYF
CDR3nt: TGTGCCAGCAGTTCACCACGGGACAGGGCCTCCTACGAGCAGTACTTC

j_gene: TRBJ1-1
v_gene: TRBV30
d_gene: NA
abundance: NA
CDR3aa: CAYEQGDTEAFF
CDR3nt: TGTGCCTACGAACAGGGAGACACTGAAGCTTTCTTT

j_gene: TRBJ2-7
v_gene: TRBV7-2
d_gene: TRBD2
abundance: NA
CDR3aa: CASSFGLAGSYEQYF
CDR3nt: TGTGCCAGCAGCTTTGGGCTAGCGGGATCCTACGAGCAGTACTTC

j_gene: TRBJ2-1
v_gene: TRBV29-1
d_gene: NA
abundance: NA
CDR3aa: CSVWASTYNEQFF
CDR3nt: TGCAGCGTTTGGGCTAGCACCTACAATGAGCAGTTCTTC

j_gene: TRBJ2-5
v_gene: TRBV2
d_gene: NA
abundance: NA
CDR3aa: CASRRDRQETQYF
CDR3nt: TGTGCCAGCAGGCGGGACCGGCAAGAGACCCAGTACTTC

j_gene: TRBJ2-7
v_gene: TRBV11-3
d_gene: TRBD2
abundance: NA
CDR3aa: CASSLVLAGVNEQYF
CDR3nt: TGTGCCAGCAGCTTAGTACTAGCGGGAGTAAACGAGCAGTACTTC

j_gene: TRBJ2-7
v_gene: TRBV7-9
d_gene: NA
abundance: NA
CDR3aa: CASSPGYEQYF
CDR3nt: TGTGCCAGCAGCCCAGGCTACGAGCAGTACTTC

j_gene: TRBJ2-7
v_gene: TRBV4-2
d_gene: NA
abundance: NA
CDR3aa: CASSQDGDYEQYF
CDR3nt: TGTGCCAGCAGCCAAGATGGAGACTACGAGCAGTACTTC

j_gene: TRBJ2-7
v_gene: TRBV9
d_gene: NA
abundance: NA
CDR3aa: CASSVAPQGEQYF
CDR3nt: TGTGCCAGCAGCGTAGCCCCCCAGGGGGAGCAGTACTTC

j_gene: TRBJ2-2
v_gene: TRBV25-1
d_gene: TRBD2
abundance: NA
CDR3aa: CASRSPGLAVTGELFF
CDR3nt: TGTGCCAGCAGATCCCCGGGACTAGCGGTCACCGGGGAGCTGTTTTTT

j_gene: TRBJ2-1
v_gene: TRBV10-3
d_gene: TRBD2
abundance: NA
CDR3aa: CAISEPGLVIEQFF
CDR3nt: TGTGCCATCAGTGAGCCCGGACTAGTCATCGAGCAGTTCTTC

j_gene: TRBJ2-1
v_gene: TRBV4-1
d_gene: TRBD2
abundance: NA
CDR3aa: CASSQYGGDFNEQFF
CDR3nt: TGCGCCAGCAGCCAGTATGGGGGGGACTTCAATGAGCAGTTCTTC

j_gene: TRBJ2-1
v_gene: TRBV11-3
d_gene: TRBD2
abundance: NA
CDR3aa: CASSRGLAGGNEQFF
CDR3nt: TGTGCCAGCAGCCGGGGACTAGCGGGAGGTAATGAGCAGTTCTTC

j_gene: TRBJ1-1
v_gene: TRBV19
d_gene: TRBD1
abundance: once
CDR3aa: CASSIHQMTGWTEAFF
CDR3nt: TGTGCCAGTAGTATCCATCAAATGACAGGGTGGACTGAAGCTTTCTTT

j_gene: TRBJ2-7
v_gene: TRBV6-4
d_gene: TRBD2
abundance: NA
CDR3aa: CASSEAGGSGYEQYF
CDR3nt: TGTGCCAGCAGTGAGGCGGGAGGGTCGGGTTACGAGCAGTACTTC

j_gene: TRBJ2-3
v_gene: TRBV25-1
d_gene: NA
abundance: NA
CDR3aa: CASRGDRGGHTDTQYF
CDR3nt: TGTGCCAGCAGGGGGGATAGGGGGGGACACACAGATACGCAGTATTTT

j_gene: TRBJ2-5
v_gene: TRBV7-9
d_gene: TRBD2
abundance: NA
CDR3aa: CASSEGAVAGLQETQYF
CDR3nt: TGTGCCAGCAGCGAAGGGGCCGTAGCGGGCCTCCAAGAGACCCAGTACTTC

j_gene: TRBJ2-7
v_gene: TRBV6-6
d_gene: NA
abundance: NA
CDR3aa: CASSLLGVDAYEQYF
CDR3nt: TGTGCCAGCAGTCTTTTGGGAGTGGACGCCTACGAGCAGTACTTC

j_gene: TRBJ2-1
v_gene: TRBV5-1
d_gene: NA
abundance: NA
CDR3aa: CASSLVVGQDNEQFF
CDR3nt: TGCGCCAGCAGCTTGGTAGTAGGTCAGGACAATGAGCAGTTCTTC

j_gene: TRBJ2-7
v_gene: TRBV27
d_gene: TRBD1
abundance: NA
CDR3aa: CASSDGTVYEQYF
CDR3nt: TGTGCCAGCAGTGATGGGACAGTCTACGAGCAGTACTTC

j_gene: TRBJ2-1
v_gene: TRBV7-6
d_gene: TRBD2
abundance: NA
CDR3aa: CASSAGPGLASSSYNEQFF
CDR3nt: TGTGCCAGCAGCGCAGGGCCGGGACTAGCGTCGAGCTCCTACAATGAGCAGTTCTTC

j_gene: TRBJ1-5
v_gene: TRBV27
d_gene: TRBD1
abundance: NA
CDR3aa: CASSSGQGNQPQHF
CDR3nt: TGTGCCAGCAGTTCTGGACAGGGCAATCAGCCCCAGCATTTT

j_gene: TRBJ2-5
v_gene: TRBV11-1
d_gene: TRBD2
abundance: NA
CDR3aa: CASSRGTSGHPGETQYF
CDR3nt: TGTGCCAGCAGCCGAGGGACTAGCGGACACCCTGGGGAGACCCAGTACTTC

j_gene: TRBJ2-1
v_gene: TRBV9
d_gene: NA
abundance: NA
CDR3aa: CASSVAINNEQFF
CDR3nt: TGTGCCAGCAGCGTAGCTATAAACAATGAGCAGTTCTTC